This T cell receptor beta chain was documented in a study of cytomegalovirus exposure and HLA in healthy donors. This PCR relied on a set of 60 Vbeta primers and 13 Jbeta primers. This table comes from immunoSEQ multiplex PCR, and its TCRdb copy is limited to in-frame clones, with some not included. The sample features around 150,000 clones, with roughly 1.3% in its top ten. A word on this clone: Its target is unknown.

From germline, CDR1 is SGHRS and CDR2 YFSETQ. V was pared by 0 bases and J by 3 bases, with 9 bases between. CDR3 length: 15 residues. General study findings and limits: It was shown in a later analysis that HLA-associated TCR beta chains were more clonally expanded than other, equally common chains.

The sequence derives from a woman aged 55-70 years in good health and CMV-seronegative. Input material: PBMCs. The V and J genes are TRBV5-1 and TRBJ1-4, with D possibly TRBD1 on 6 matching bases. The CDR3 sequence: CASSLEGGANEKLFF. CDR3 sequence (DNA): TGCGCCAGCAGCTTGGAAGGGGGGGCTAATGAAAAACTGTTTTTT. The entire variable domain, with the rest obtained from reference TRBV5-1 and TRBJ1-4, is as follows: KAGVTQTPRYLIKTRGQQVTLSCSPISGHRSVSWYQQTPGQGLQFLFEYFSETQRNKGNFPGRFSGRQFSNSRSEMNVSTLELGDSALYLCASSLEGGANEKLFFGSGTQLSVL.